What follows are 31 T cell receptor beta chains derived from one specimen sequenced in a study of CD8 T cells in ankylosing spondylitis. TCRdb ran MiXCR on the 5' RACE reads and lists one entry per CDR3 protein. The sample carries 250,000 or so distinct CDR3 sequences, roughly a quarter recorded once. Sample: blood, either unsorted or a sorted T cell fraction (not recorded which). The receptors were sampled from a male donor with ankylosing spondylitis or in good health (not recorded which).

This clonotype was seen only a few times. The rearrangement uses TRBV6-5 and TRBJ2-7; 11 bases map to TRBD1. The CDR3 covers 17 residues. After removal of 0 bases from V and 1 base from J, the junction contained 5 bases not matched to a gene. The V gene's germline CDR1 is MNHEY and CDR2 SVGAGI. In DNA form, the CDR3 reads TGTGCCAGCAGTTACTCGAGGGACAGGGGGGCGTCCTACGAGCAGTACTTC. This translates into CASSYSRDRGASYEQYF.

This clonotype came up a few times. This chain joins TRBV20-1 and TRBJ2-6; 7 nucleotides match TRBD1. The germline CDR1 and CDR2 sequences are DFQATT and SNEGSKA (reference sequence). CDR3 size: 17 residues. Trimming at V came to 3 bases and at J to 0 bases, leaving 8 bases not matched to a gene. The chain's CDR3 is CSASFGTAISGANVLTF. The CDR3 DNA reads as TGCAGTGCTAGTTTCGGGACAGCGATCTCTGGGGCCAACGTCCTGACTTTC.

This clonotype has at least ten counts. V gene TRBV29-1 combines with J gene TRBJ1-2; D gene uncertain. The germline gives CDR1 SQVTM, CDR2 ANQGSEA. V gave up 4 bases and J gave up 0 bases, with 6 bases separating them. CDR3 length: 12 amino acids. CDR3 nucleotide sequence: TGCAGCGTTGTGAGGTCTAACTATGGCTACACCTTC. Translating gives CSVVRSNYGYTF. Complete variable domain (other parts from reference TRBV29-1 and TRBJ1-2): SAVISQKPSRDICQRGTSLTIQCQVDSQVTMMFWYRQQPGQSLTLIATANQGSEATYESGFVIDKFPISRPNLTFSTLTVSNMSPEDSSIYLCSVVRSNYGYTFGSGTRLTVV.

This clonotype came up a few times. The CDR3, as DNA: TGTGCCATCAGCGCCAGTGAGCAGAATGAGCAGTTCTTC. Amino acid sequence: CAISASEQNEQFF. The chain recombines TRBV10-3 with TRBJ2-1; D not resolved. Germline V gene data show CDR1 as ENHRY and CDR2 as SYGVKD. The germline V and J ends were trimmed by 6 bases and 7 bases, with 13 bases remaining between them. CDR3 size: 13 residues.

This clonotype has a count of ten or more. CDR3 loop: CASSIHPSTDTQYF. CDR3 DNA: TGTGCCAGCAGCATCCATCCTAGCACAGATACGCAGTATTTT. The rearrangement joins TRBV11-2 to TRBJ2-3; D gene uncertain. This CDR3 spans 14 amino acids. Germline CDR1 is SGHAT and CDR2 is FQNNGV. V shed 5 bases and J shed 0 bases, with 9 bases lying between them.

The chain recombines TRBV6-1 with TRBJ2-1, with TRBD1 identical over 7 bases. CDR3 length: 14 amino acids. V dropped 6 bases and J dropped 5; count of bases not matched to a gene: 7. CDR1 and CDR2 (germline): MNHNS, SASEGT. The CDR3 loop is CASSTGQAHNEQFF. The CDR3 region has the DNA TGTGCCAGCAGCACTGGACAGGCGCACAATGAGCAGTTCTTC.

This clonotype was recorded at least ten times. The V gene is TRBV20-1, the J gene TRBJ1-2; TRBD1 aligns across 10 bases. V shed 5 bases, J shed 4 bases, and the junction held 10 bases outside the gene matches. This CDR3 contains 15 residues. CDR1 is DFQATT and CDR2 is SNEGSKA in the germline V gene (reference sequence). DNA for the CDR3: TGCAGTGCTGTACCGGGACAGGGGCGGTCCTATGGCTACACCTTC. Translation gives CSAVPGQGRSYGYTF.

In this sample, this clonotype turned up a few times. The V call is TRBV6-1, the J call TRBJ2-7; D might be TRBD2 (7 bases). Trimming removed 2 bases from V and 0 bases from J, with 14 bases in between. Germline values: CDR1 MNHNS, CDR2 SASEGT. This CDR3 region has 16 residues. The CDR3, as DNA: TGTGCCAGCAGTGAATTTGCGGGGGCAAGCTCCTACGAGCAGTACTTC. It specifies CASSEFAGASSYEQYF.

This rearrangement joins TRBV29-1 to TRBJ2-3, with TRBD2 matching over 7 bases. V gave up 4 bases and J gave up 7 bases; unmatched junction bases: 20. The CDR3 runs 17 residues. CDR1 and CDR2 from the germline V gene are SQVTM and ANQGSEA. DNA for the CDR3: TGCAGCGTTGTGACTCCCTACCTGACTAGCCTCCCATATACGCAGTATTTT. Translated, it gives CSVVTPYLTSLPYTQYF.

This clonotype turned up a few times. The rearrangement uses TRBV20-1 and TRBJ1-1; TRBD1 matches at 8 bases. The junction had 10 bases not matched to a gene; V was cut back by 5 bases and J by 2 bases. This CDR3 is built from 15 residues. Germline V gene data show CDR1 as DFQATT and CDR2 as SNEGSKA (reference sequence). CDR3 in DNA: TGCAGTGCTGGGACAGGCGCAAAGACAAACACTGAAGCTTTCTTT. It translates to CSAGTGAKTNTEAFF.

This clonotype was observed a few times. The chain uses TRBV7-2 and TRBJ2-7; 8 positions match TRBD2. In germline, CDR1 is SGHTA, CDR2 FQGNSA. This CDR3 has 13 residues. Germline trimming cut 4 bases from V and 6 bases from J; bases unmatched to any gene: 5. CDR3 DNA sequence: TGTGCCAGCAGCTCCTTAGCGGGGAGCGAGCAGTACTTC. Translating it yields CASSSLAGSEQYF.

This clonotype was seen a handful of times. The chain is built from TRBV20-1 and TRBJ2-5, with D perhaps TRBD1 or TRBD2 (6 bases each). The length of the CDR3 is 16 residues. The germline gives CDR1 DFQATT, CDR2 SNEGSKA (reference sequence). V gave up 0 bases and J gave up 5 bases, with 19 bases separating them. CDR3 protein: CSARDLITGRRETQYF. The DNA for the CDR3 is TGCAGTGCTAGAGATTTAATAACAGGGAGGAGGGAGACCCAGTACTTC.

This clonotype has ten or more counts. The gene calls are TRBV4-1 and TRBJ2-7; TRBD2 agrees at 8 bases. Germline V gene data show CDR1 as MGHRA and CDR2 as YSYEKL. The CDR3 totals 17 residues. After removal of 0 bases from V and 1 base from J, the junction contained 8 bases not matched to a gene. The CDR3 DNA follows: TGCGCCAGCAGCCAAGATACGGTAGCGGGGCGATCCTACGAGCAGTACTTC. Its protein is CASSQDTVAGRSYEQYF.

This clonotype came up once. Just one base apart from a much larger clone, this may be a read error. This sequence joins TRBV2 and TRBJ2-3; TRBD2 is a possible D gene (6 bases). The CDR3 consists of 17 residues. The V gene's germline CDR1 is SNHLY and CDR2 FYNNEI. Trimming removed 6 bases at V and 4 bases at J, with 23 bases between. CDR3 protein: CASSPGTGGLRADTQYF. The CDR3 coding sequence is TGTGCCAGCAGCCCCGGGACTGGCGGGTTAAGAGCAGATACGCAGTATTTT.

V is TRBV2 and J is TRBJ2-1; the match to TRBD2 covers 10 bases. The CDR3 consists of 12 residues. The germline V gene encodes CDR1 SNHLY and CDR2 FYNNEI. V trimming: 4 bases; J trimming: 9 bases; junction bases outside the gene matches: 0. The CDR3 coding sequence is TGTGCCAGCAGTGGGACTAGCGGTGAGCAGTTCTTC. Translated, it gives CASSGTSGEQFF.

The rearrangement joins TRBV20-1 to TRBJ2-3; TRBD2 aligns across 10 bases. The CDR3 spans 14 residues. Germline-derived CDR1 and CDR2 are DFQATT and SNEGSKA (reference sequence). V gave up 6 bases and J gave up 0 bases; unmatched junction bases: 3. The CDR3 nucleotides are TGCAGTGCACCTAGCGGGGGAAGCACAGATACGCAGTATTTT. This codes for CSAPSGGSTDTQYF.

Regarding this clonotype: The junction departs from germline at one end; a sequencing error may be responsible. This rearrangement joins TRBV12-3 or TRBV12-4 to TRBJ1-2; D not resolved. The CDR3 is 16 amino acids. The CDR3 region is CCAESIGAAKNYGYTF. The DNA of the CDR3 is TGCTGTGCCGAAAGTATAGGAGCAGCAAAAAACTATGGCTACACCTTC.

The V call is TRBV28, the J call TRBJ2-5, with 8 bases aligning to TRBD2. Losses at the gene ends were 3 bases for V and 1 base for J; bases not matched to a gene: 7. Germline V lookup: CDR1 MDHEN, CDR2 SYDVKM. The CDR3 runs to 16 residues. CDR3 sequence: CASSFSAGDTQETQYF. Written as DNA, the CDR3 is TGTGCCAGCAGTTTCTCAGCGGGGGACACCCAAGAGACCCAGTACTTC.

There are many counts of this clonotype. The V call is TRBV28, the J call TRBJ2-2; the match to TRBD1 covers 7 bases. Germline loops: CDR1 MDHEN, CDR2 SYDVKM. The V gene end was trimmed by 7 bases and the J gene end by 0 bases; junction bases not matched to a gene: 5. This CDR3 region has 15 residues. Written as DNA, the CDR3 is TGTGCCAGCACCTCCGGGACAGCGAACACCGGGGAGCTGTTTTTT. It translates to CASTSGTANTGELFF.

The CDR3 protein is CASRLAGGRNEQFF. The CDR3 DNA follows: TGTGCCAGCAGGCTAGCGGGGGGGCGTAATGAGCAGTTCTTC. The chain uses TRBV7-2 and TRBJ2-1; 12 nucleotides match TRBD2. The CDR3 is 14 residues long. V dropped 6 bases and J dropped 7; count of bases not matched to a gene: 4. Germline CDR1 is SGHTA and CDR2 is FQGNSA.

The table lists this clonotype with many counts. The CDR3 loop reads CASSLRQYGYTF. The CDR3 nucleotides read TGTGCCAGCAGCCTTCGACAGTATGGCTACACCTTC. The chain links TRBV11-2 to TRBJ1-2; possible D gene TRBD1, 5 bases. This CDR3 has 12 amino acids. CDR1 and CDR2 from the germline V gene are SGHAT and FQNNGV. Trimming stripped 5 bases from V and 5 bases from J, with 9 bases between.

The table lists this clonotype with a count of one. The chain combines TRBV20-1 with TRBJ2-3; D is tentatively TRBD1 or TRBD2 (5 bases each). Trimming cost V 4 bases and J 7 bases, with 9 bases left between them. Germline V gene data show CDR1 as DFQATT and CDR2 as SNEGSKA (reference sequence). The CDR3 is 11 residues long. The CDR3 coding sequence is TGCAGTGCTATGGGGGAATATACGCAGTATTTT. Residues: CSAMGEYTQYF.

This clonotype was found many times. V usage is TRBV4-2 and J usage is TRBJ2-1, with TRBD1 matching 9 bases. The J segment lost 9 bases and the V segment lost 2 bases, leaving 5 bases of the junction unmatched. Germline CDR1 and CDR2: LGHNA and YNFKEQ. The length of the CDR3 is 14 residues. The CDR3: CASSQLTGGTEQFF. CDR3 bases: TGTGCCAGCAGCCAACTCACAGGGGGCACTGAGCAGTTCTTC.

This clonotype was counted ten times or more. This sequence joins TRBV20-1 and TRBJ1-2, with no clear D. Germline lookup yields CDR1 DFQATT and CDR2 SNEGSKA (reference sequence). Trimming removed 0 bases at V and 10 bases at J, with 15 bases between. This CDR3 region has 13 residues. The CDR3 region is CSARDLQAWDYTF. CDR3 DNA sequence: TGCAGTGCTAGAGACTTGCAGGCATGGGACTACACCTTC.

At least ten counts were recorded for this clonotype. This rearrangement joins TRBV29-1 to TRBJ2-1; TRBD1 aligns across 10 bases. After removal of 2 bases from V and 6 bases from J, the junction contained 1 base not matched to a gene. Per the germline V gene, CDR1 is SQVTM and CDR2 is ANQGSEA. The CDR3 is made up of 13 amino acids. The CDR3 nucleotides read TGCAGCGTTGAAAGGACAGGGGGCAATGAGCAGTTCTTC. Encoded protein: CSVERTGGNEQFF.

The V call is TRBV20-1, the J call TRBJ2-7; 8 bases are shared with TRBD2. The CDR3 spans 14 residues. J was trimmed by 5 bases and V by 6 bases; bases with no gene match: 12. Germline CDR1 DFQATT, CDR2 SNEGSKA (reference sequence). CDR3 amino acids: CSATRGSGGDEQYF. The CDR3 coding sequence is TGCAGTGCCACTCGAGGGAGCGGGGGCGACGAGCAGTACTTC.

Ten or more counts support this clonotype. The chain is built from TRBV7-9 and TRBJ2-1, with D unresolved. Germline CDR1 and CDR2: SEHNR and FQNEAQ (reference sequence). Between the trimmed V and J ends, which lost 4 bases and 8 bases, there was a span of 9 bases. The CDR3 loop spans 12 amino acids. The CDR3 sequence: CASSWVVDEQFF. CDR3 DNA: TGTGCCAGCAGCTGGGTAGTAGATGAGCAGTTCTTC.

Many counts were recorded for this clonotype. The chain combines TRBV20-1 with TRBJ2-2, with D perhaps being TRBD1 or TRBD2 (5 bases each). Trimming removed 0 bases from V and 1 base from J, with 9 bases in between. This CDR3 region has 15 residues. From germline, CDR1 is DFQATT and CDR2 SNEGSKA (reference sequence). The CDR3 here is CSARDSGQNTGELFF. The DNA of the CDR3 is TGCAGTGCTAGAGATTCGGGGCAGAACACCGGGGAGCTGTTTTTT.

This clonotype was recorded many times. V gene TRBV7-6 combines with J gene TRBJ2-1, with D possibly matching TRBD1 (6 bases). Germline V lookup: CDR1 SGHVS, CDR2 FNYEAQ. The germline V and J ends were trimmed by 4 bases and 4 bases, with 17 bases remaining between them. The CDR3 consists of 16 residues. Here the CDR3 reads CASSSPVRDRYNEQFF. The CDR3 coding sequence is TGTGCCAGCAGCTCCCCGGTGAGAGACAGGTACAATGAGCAGTTCTTC.

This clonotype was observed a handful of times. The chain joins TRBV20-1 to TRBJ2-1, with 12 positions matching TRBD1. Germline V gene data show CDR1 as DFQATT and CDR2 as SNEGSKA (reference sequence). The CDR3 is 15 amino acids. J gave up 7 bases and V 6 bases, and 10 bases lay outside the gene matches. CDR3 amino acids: CSAATGTGGGNEQFF. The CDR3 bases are TGCAGTGCAGCTACCGGGACAGGGGGCGGGAATGAGCAGTTCTTC.

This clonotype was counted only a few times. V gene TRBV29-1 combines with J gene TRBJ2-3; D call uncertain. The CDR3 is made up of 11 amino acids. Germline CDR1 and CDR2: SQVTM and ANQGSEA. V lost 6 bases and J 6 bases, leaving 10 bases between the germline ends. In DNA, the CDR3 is TGCAGCGTCGAGCCCGGCGATACGCAGTATTTT. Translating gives CSVEPGDTQYF.